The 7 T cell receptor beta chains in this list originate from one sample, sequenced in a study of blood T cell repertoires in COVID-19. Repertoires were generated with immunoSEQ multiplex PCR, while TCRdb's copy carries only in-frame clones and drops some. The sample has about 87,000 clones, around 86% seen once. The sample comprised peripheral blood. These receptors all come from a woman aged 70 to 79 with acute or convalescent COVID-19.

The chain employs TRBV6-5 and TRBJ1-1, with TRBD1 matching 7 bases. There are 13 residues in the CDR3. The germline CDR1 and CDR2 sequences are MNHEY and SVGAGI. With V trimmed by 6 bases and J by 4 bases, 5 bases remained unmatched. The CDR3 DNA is TGTGCCAGCAGGCTGACAGGGATCACTGAAGCTTTCTTT. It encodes CASRLTGITEAFF.

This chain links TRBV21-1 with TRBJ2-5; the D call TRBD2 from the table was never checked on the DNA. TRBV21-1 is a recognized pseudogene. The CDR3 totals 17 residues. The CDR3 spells CASNNSGDGDIGETQYF. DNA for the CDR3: TGTGCCAGCAACAATAGCGGGGATGGCGACATCGGGGAGACCCAGTACTTC.

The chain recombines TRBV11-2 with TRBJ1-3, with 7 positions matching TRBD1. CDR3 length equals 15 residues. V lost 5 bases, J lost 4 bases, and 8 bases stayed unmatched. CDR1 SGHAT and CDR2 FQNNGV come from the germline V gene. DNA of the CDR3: TGTGCCAGCAGCCGTTTACCGGGACAGGGAAACACCATATATTTT. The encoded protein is CASSRLPGQGNTIYF.

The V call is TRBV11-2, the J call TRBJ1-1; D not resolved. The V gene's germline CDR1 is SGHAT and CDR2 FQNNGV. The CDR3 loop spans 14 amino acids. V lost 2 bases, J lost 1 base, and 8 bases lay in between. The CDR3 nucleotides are TGTGCCAGCAGCTTAACGGGTCGGAACACTGAAGCTTTCTTT. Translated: CASSLTGRNTEAFF.

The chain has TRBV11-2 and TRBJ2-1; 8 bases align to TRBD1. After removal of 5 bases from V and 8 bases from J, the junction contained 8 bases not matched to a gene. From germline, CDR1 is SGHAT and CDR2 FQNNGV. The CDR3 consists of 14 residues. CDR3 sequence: CASSRGQGADEQFF. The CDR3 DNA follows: TGTGCCAGCAGCCGCGGGCAGGGGGCGGATGAGCAGTTCTTC. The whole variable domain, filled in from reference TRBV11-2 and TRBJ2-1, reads EAGVAQSPRYKIIEKRQSVAFWCNPISGHATLYWYQQILGQGPKLLIQFQNNGVVDDSQLPKDRFSAERLKGVDSTLKIQPAKLEDSAVYLCASSRGQGADEQFFGPGTRLTVL.

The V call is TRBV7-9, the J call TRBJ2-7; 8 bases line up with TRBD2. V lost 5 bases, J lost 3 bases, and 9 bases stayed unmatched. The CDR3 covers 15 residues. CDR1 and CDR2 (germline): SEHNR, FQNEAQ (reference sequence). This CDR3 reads CASSQTSGNLYEQYF. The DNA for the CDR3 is TGTGCCAGCAGCCAAACTAGCGGCAATCTCTACGAGCAGTACTTC.

This CDR3 reads CASSRRGINYGYTF. The DNA of the CDR3 is TGTGCCAGCAGCCGCAGGGGTATTAACTATGGCTACACCTTC. The chain employs TRBV7-9 and TRBJ1-2, with D perhaps matching TRBD1 (6 bases). Germline lookup yields CDR1 SEHNR and CDR2 FQNEAQ (reference sequence). V lost 5 bases and J 1 base, leaving 11 bases between the germline ends. The CDR3 totals 14 residues.